This T cell receptor (beta chain) came from a study of blood T cell repertoires in COVID-19. The overall study: The United States, Italy and Spain provided the acute and convalescent COVID-19 samples. Sources were T cells, B-cell-depleted T cells, or PBMCs; the material itself was cDNA or gDNA.

As processed by the authors: Counts of nucleated cells, estimated from reference gene primer amplification, were obtained. Produced via immunoSEQ multiplex PCR; TCRdb's table is partial and in-frame only. Clone size and the V and J calls come from that table; the DNA yielded D and trimming. This table holds about 300,000 clones, 70% to 90% found once. There are 13 residues in the CDR3. Germline CDR1 SQVTM, CDR2 ANQGSEA. Trimming took 2 bases from V and 4 from J, leaving 9 bases between them. The chain links TRBV29-1 to TRBJ1-3, with D maybe TRBD1 (6 bases). The sample was peripheral blood. This TCR was sampled from a woman under 40 who had recovered from COVID-19. CDR3 residues: CSVETGSGNTIYF. The CDR3 nucleotides are TGCAGCGTTGAAACAGGGTCCGGAAACACCATATATTTT.